The 30 T cell receptor beta chains below come from one sample, sequenced in a study of blood T cell repertoires in COVID-19. The data were produced by immunoSEQ multiplex PCR, yet TCRdb's version contains in-frame clones alone and is incomplete. The sample lists more than 300,000 clones, over 85% occurring once. Material: peripheral blood. Receptor source: a woman aged 25 to 39 with COVID-19, enrolled during active disease.

The chain carries TRBV20-1 and TRBJ2-2; D possibly corresponds to TRBD2 (6 bases). Germline V lookup: CDR1 DFQATT, CDR2 SNEGSKA (reference sequence). V lost 3 bases and J lost 3, with 11 bases in between. The CDR3 contains 14 residues. CDR3 bases: TGCAGTGCTAGTACTAGCAGGTACACCGGGGAGCTGTTTTTT. Translated: CSASTSRYTGELFF.

This chain joins TRBV3-1 (or the pseudogene TRBV3-2) and TRBJ2-4; 7 bases fit TRBD1. The CDR3 runs to 15 residues. The trim removed 5 bases at V and 6 bases at J, leaving 10 bases unmatched. Germline V gene data show CDR1 as LGHDT and CDR2 as YNNKEL (reference sequence). The CDR3 region has the DNA TGTGCCAGCAGCTCGGAAGGACAGGCCCCAAACATTCAGTACTTC. Protein: CASSSEGQAPNIQYF.

A remark on this clone: The sample holds other DNA sequences that translate to the same CDR3. The chain carries TRBV5-1 and TRBJ2-2; D call uncertain. Trimming removed 0 bases from V and 0 bases from J, with 6 bases in between. Germline CDR1 reads SGHRS; CDR2 reads YFSETQ. The CDR3 extends over 15 amino acids. This CDR3 is CASSLDSTNTGELFF. DNA of the CDR3: TGCGCCAGCAGCTTGGACTCGACGAACACCGGGGAGCTGTTTTTT.

The chain uses TRBV18 and TRBJ2-7; TRBD1 aligns across 7 bases. Germline lookup yields CDR1 KGHSH and CDR2 LQKENI. J gave up 3 bases and V 2 bases, and 7 bases lay outside the gene matches. The CDR3 runs to 15 residues. The CDR3 bases are TGTGCCAGCTCACCAAGTTCCCGGGACAGCTACGAGCAGTACGTC. Amino acid sequence: CASSPSSRDSYEQYV.

The chain couples TRBV24-1 to TRBJ1-1, with unresolved D. The CDR3 runs to 11 residues. CDR1 KGHDR and CDR2 SFDVKD come from the germline V gene. The ends were cut back, 5 bases at V and 8 bases at J, with 8 bases in the middle. The CDR3: CATSGRTEAFF. DNA of the CDR3: TGTGCCACCAGTGGGAGGACGGAAGCTTTCTTT.

The rearrangement links TRBV6-1 to TRBJ2-6; D may be TRBD1 (6 bases). The CDR3 is 18 residues long. CDR1 and CDR2 (germline): MNHNS, SASEGT. Trimming took off 2 bases at V and 0 bases at J, with 14 bases between the two ends. CDR3 amino acids: CASSEFVGQSSGANVLTF. The CDR3 DNA reads as TGTGCCAGCAGTGAATTTGTCGGACAGTCCTCTGGGGCCAACGTCCTGACTTTC.

The rearrangement joins TRBV7-3 to TRBJ1-1; D is ambiguous. This CDR3 has 13 amino acids. V was clipped by 2 bases and J by 6 bases, with 10 bases between them. Germline V gene sequence: CDR1 SGHTA, CDR2 FQGTGA. The CDR3 coding sequence is TGTGCCAGCAGCTTAGGAGCGGGGTCTGAAGCTTTCTTT. It yields the protein CASSLGAGSEAFF.

The CDR3 region has the DNA TGTGCTAGTAGCGAAGCGGGGATAGGGAAGGGCAATCAGCCCCAGCATTTT. Protein sequence: CASSEAGIGKGNQPQHF. V gene TRBV12-5 combines with J gene TRBJ1-5, with D hard to call. V lost 8 bases to trimming and J lost 2 bases, with 22 bases between them. Looked up from germline, CDR1 is LGHNT and CDR2 is FRNRAP. The length of the CDR3 is 17 residues.

CDR3 DNA: TGCGCCAGCAGGAAGGGGGCGCGAAATGAGCAGTTCTTC. It yields the protein CASRKGARNEQFF. The chain links TRBV4-1 to TRBJ2-1; TRBD1 matches at 7 bases. J lost 7 bases, V lost 6 bases, and 6 bases had no gene match. CDR1 and CDR2 (germline): MGHRA, YSYEKL. This CDR3 has 13 residues.

The gene calls are TRBV4-1 and TRBJ1-4; D ambiguous. Germline lookup yields CDR1 MGHRA and CDR2 YSYEKL. Between the trimmed V and J ends, which lost 4 bases and 7 bases, there was a span of 16 bases. CDR3 length: 15 amino acids. In DNA, the CDR3 is TGCGCCAGCAGCCCAATCGCCCAGGCCCCTGAAAAACTGTTTTTT. Its translation is CASSPIAQAPEKLFF.

The chain links TRBV4-3 to TRBJ2-1; 7 nucleotides agree with TRBD2. This CDR3 spans 15 amino acids. Germline lookup yields CDR1 LGHNA and CDR2 YSLEER. The V segment lost 1 base and the J segment 6 bases; nucleotides outside the gene matches: 6. CDR3 DNA: TGCGCCAGCAGCCAAGGGAAGGGACTACTCAATGAGCAGTTCTTC. It yields the protein CASSQGKGLLNEQFF.

This clone was found once. The chain employs TRBV6-5 and TRBJ2-7; tentatively, D is TRBD1 (6 bases). V was shortened by 10 bases and J by 2 bases, with 9 bases between the two germline ends. Germline CDR1 is MNHEY and CDR2 is SVGAGI. The CDR3 totals 11 residues. CDR3 DNA: TGTGCCACCGGGACAACCTACGAGCAGTACGTC. This codes for CATGTTYEQYV.

V and J are TRBV28 and TRBJ2-7; TRBD1 matches at 9 bases. V shed 10 bases and J 0 bases; nucleotides not matched to a gene: 10. The CDR3 is 15 amino acids. Germline assignment: CDR1 MDHEN and CDR2 SYDVKM. The CDR3: CATAPTGGGSYEQYV. As DNA, the CDR3 is TGTGCCACCGCTCCGACAGGGGGGGGCTCCTACGAGCAGTACGTC.

The CDR3 is CASSEVYEQYF. CDR3 sequence (DNA): TGTGCCAGCAGTGAAGTATACGAGCAGTACTTC. The J gene is TRBJ2-7, the V gene TRBV2; no clear D. Trimming took 1 base from V and 4 from J, leaving 2 bases between them. Germline V gene data show CDR1 as SNHLY and CDR2 as FYNNEI. This CDR3 has 11 amino acids.

The chain employs TRBV20-1 and TRBJ2-1; D may be TRBD1 (6 bases). The CDR3 is 11 residues long. V was trimmed by 2 bases and J by 8 bases, leaving 7 bases between them. CDR1 DFQATT and CDR2 SNEGSKA come from the germline V gene (reference sequence). CDR3 sequence reads: CSARRTDEQFF. DNA of the CDR3: TGCAGTGCTAGAAGGACAGATGAGCAGTTCTTC.

The CDR3 loop reads CASSQVFTDTQYF. The CDR3 bases are TGTGCCAGCAGCCAAGTCTTCACAGATACGCAGTATTTT. V usage is TRBV14 and J usage is TRBJ2-3, with no clear D. Per germline, CDR1 SGHDN and CDR2 FVKESK. There are 13 residues in the CDR3. The V end lost 1 base, the J end lost 2 bases, and 4 bases lay between the germline ends.

The V and J genes are TRBV2 and TRBJ1-5, with D possibly being TRBD1 (5 bases). The length of the CDR3 is 13 residues. The germline V and J ends were trimmed by 8 bases and 8 bases, with 16 bases remaining between them. In germline, CDR1 is SNHLY, CDR2 FYNNEI. The CDR3 loop reads CASRSTGTKPQHF. The CDR3, as DNA: TGTGCCAGCCGTAGCACAGGTACAAAGCCCCAGCATTTT. The full variable domain, with the rest looked up from reference TRBV2 and TRBJ1-5, is EPEVTQTPSHQVTQMGQEVILRCVPISNHLYFYWYRQILGQKVEFLVSFYNNEISEKSEIFDDQFSVERPDGSNFTLKIRSTKLEDSAMYFCASRSTGTKPQHFGDGTRLSIL.

The chain recombines TRBV11-2 with TRBJ2-3; D gene ambiguous. This CDR3 is built from 14 residues. V was trimmed by 0 bases and J by 8 bases, leaving 12 bases between them. The V gene's germline CDR1 is SGHAT and CDR2 FQNNGV. In nucleotides, the CDR3 is TGTGCCAGCAGCTTAGATCCCACCACGGGTACGCAGTATTTT. The encoded protein is CASSLDPTTGTQYF.

V usage is TRBV6-5 and J usage is TRBJ1-4, with TRBD1 identical over 7 bases. The CDR3 extends over 15 amino acids. The J segment lost 3 bases and the V segment lost 2 bases, leaving 3 bases of the junction unmatched. Germline lookup yields CDR1 MNHEY and CDR2 SVGAGI. CDR3 sequence: CASSYGGQPNEKLFF. The CDR3 DNA follows: TGTGCCAGCAGTTACGGGGGACAGCCTAATGAAAAACTGTTTTTT.

The J gene is TRBJ2-1, the V gene TRBV4-1; 11 positions agree with TRBD2. The CDR3 runs to 18 residues. The V gene's germline CDR1 is MGHRA and CDR2 YSYEKL. V was pared by 2 bases and J by 3 bases, with 9 bases of the junction left unmatched. CDR3 loop: CASSQSTRLAGRYNEQFF. CDR3 in DNA: TGCGCCAGCAGCCAATCTACGAGACTAGCGGGGCGCTACAATGAGCAGTTCTTC.

The V gene is TRBV28, the J gene TRBJ2-3; 9 bases agree with TRBD1. CDR1 and CDR2 (germline): MDHEN, SYDVKM. V trimming: 10 bases; J trimming: 3 bases; junction bases outside the gene matches: 11. This CDR3 spans 15 amino acids. CDR3 protein: CATEGGTGLTDTQYF. In DNA form, the CDR3 reads TGTGCCACCGAAGGCGGGACAGGGCTAACAGATACGCAGTATTTT.

The chain has TRBV4-3 and TRBJ1-4; D may be TRBD1 (5 bases). Germline CDR1 is LGHNA and CDR2 is YSLEER. The V and J ends lost 4 bases and 6 bases respectively, with 15 bases between them. The CDR3 loop spans 15 amino acids. This chain's CDR3 is CASSPEGSSHEKLFF. As DNA, the CDR3 is TGCGCCAGCAGCCCAGAGGGGAGTTCTCATGAAAAACTGTTTTTT.

This chain links TRBV11-2 with TRBJ1-1, with TRBD1 as a possible D gene (5 bases). The V gene lost 3 bases and the J gene lost 3 bases, with 11 bases spanning the gap. The CDR3 has 14 residues. CDR1 is SGHAT and CDR2 is FQNNGV in the germline V gene. CDR3 loop: CASSLYGGDTEAFF. The CDR3 nucleotides are TGTGCCAGCAGCTTGTATGGGGGGGACACTGAAGCTTTCTTT.

This chain joins TRBV7-2 and TRBJ1-6, with D maybe TRBD1 (5 bases). CDR3 length equals 14 residues. The germline V and J ends were trimmed by 6 bases and 6 bases, with 12 bases remaining between them. Germline V lookup: CDR1 SGHTA, CDR2 FQGNSA. The DNA of the CDR3 is TGTGCCAGCAGGGAGGGACTGACTAATTCACCCCTCCACTTT. Translating gives CASREGLTNSPLHF.

In its sample, this clone was seen a few times. The chain combines TRBV18 with TRBJ1-1, with a possible D match to TRBD1 (6 bases). The CDR3 runs 15 residues. Looked up from germline, CDR1 is KGHSH and CDR2 is LQKENI. The germline V and J ends were trimmed by 3 bases and 0 bases, with 11 bases remaining between them. CDR3 coding DNA: TGTGCCAGCTCACCGGACAGTTCCTTGAACACTGAAGCTTTCTTT. Translated, it gives CASSPDSSLNTEAFF.

The CDR3 DNA sequence: TGTGCCAGCAGCTTGTCAGGGTATAGCAATCAGCCCCAGCATTTT. Amino acid sequence: CASSLSGYSNQPQHF. The V gene is TRBV5-5, the J gene TRBJ1-5; TRBD1 is a possible D gene (5 bases). In germline, CDR1 is SGHKS, CDR2 YYEKEE (reference sequence). The CDR3 covers 15 residues. Trimming took 1 base from V and 0 from J, leaving 8 bases between them.

The chain employs TRBV1 and TRBJ2-2; the table's D call, TRBD2, has no DNA check behind it. TRBV1 is labeled a pseudogene. The CDR3 is 19 residues long. The CDR3 loop reads CTSSREYGHGSGVTGELFF. In nucleotides, the CDR3 is TGCACCAGCAGCCGAGAGTATGGGCATGGTAGCGGGGTCACCGGGGAGCTGTTTTTT.

The rearrangement joins TRBV5-1 to TRBJ2-2; D is possibly TRBD2 (6 bases). With 2 bases removed from V and 5 bases from J, the gap between germline ends came to 10 bases. This CDR3 comprises 14 residues. CDR1 SGHRS and CDR2 YFSETQ come from the germline V gene. CDR3 DNA sequence: TGCGCCAGCAGCTTAGCGGGCCCAACCGGGGAGCTGTTTTTT. This gives the protein CASSLAGPTGELFF.

In DNA, the CDR3 is TGCGCCAGCAGCTCCCGAACAGAGAACACTGAAGCTTTCTTT. This gives the protein CASSSRTENTEAFF. The chain employs TRBV5-1 and TRBJ1-1, with unresolved D. Trimming cost V 3 bases and J 1 base, with 10 bases left between them. This CDR3 has 14 residues. Germline-derived CDR1 and CDR2 are SGHRS and YFSETQ.

The genes are TRBV7-9 and TRBJ1-4, with 9 bases that match TRBD1. Germline trimming cut 4 bases from V and 4 bases from J; bases unmatched to any gene: 7. The CDR3 runs 16 residues. Germline CDR1 is SEHNR and CDR2 is FQNEAQ (reference sequence). CDR3 DNA sequence: TGTGCCAGCAGCTCAACCTACAGGGGGCGTAATGAAAAACTGTTTTTT. Translating gives CASSSTYRGRNEKLFF.